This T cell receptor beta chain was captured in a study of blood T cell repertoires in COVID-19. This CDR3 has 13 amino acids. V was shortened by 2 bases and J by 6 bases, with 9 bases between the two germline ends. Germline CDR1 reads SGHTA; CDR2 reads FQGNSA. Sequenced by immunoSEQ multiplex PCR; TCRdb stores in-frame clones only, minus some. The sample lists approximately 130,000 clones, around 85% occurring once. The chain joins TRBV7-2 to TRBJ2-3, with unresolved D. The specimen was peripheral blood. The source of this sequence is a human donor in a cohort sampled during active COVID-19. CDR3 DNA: TGTGCCAGCAGCTTATCTCTCCCCGATACGCAGTATTTT. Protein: CASSLSLPDTQYF.